The source of this T cell receptor (beta chain) is a study of T-cell reconstitution after alpha-beta-depleted transplantation in children. The TCRbeta library incorporated unique molecular identifiers. TCRdb called the PCR reads again in MiXCR, with one record for every CDR3 protein. The sample records 400,000 to 500,000 distinct CDR3 sequences, approximately 11% being singletons. The TCR originated in a human donor who donated a stem cell graft to a child with acute myeloid leukemia. The specimen comprised PBMCs from the stem cell graft donor, sampled from the stem cell graft.

In DNA form, the CDR3 reads TGTGCCAGCAGCCCGCGACAGGGTGGGGGTTCACCCCTCCACTTT. It is translated as CASSPRQGGGSPLHF. The chain uses TRBV7-2 and TRBJ1-6; 7 bases line up with TRBD1. This CDR3 region has 15 residues. Germline CDR1 and CDR2: SGHTA and FQGNSA. V shed 5 bases and J 9 bases; nucleotides not matched to a gene: 10.